This TCR beta chain is drawn from a study of Graves' ophthalmopathy and Graves' hyperthyroidism. Overall study context: Hyperthyroidism is called stable when no ophthalmopathy develops within 18 months of follow-up. Findings and limits, study-wide: Blood also carried most expanded thyroid clonotypes exceeding 0.001 frequency. Cross-validated, the 13-signature model showed 87.88%/81.08% sensitivity/specificity, and 80%/75% in the test set.

In regard to this clonotype: Antigen: not known.

The CDR3 runs 16 residues. V lost 0 bases and J 1 base, leaving 13 bases between the germline ends. The germline V gene encodes CDR1 LGHNA and CDR2 YSLEER. Only newly diagnosed hyperthyroidism patients aged 18 to 65, with under 2 months' duration, were enrolled. Amplification of the TCR beta CDR3 regions used RNA transcripts (as template). RT-PCR in the first round used HTBI primers; a second-round multiplex PCR followed. One entry per CDR3 protein results from TCRdb running MiXCR on the multiplex PCR reads. Here the sample spans around 1.1 million distinct CDR3 sequences, around a third being singletons.

Sequenced: peripheral blood or thyroid tissue (not recorded which). This sequence joins TRBV4-3 and TRBJ2-7; no clear D. The TCR was taken from an adult man with Graves' hyperthyroidism. The CDR3 loop is CASSQDLKLPSYEQYF. The CDR3 bases are TGCGCCAGCAGCCAAGATCTCAAGCTACCTTCCTACGAGCAGTACTTC.